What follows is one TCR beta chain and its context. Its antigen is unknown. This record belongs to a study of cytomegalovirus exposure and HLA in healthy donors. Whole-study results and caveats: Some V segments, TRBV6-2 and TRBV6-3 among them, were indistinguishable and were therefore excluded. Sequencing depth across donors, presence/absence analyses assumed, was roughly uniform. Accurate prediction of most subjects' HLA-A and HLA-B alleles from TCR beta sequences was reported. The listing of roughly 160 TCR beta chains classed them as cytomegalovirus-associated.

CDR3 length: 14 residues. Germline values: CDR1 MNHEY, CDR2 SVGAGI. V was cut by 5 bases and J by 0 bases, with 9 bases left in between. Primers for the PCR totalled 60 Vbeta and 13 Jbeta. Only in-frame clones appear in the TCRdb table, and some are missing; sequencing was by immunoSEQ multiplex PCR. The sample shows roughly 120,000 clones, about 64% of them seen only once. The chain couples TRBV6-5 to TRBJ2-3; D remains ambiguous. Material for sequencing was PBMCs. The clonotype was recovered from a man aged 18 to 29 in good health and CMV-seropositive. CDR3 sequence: CASSTTTSTDTQYF. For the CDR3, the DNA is TGTGCCAGCAGTACCACTACTAGCACAGATACGCAGTATTTT.